Shown below are 10 T cell receptor beta chains from a single sample sequenced in a study of blood T cell repertoires in COVID-19. Method: immunoSEQ multiplex PCR; TCRdb's copy keeps in-frame clones and lacks some. This table holds about 200,000 clones, roughly 87% found once. The sample comprised peripheral blood. Source of these receptors: a man between 40 and 49 years old with active or convalescent COVID-19.

The chain uses TRBV28 and TRBJ1-5; tentatively, D is TRBD1 (5 bases). Germline values: CDR1 MDHEN, CDR2 SYDVKM. The V gene lost 7 bases and the J gene lost 2 bases, with 12 bases spanning the gap. There are 14 residues in the CDR3. CDR3 amino acids: CASNGDSGNQPQHF. CDR3 in DNA: TGTGCCAGCAATGGCGACAGTGGCAATCAGCCCCAGCATTTT.

In its sample, this clone was seen a few times. This chain connects TRBV2 to TRBJ1-2; maybe TRBD1 (5 bases). Trimming removed 7 bases from V and 1 base from J, with 10 bases in between. This CDR3 contains 13 residues. In germline, CDR1 is SNHLY, CDR2 FYNNEI. The CDR3 loop is CASTPRVNYGYTF. The DNA of the CDR3 is TGTGCCAGCACCCCCAGGGTTAACTATGGCTACACCTTC. The full variable domain, with the rest looked up from reference TRBV2 and TRBJ1-2, is EPEVTQTPSHQVTQMGQEVILRCVPISNHLYFYWYRQILGQKVEFLVSFYNNEISEKSEIFDDQFSVERPDGSNFTLKIRSTKLEDSAMYFCASTPRVNYGYTFGSGTRLTVV.

This chain uses TRBV2 with TRBJ1-1, with 8 bases that match TRBD1. Germline-derived CDR1 and CDR2 are SNHLY and FYNNEI. This CDR3 contains 14 residues. V shed 6 bases and J 0 bases; nucleotides not matched to a gene: 3. CDR3 coding DNA: TGTGCCAGCAGGGACAGGGCTTTGAACACTGAAGCTTTCTTT. Translated, it gives CASRDRALNTEAFF.

V is TRBV19 and J is TRBJ2-4; tentatively, D is TRBD2 (6 bases). V was cut by 7 bases and J by 11 bases, with 21 bases left in between. The germline V gene has CDR1 LNHDA and CDR2 SQIVND (reference sequence). The CDR3 runs 14 residues. The CDR3 DNA sequence: TGTGCCAGTACCCTAACGGGGACTTCAACAGTTCAGTACTTC. Protein product: CASTLTGTSTVQYF.

The chain has TRBV5-1 and TRBJ1-1; a possible D gene is TRBD1 (5 bases). The CDR3 is made up of 15 amino acids. Germline CDR1 reads SGHRS; CDR2 reads YFSETQ. V was shortened by 3 bases and J by 2 bases, with 14 bases between the two germline ends. The CDR3 reads CASSYETVANTEAFF. The CDR3 DNA sequence: TGCGCCAGCAGCTACGAGACAGTAGCTAACACTGAAGCTTTCTTT. Drawing the rest from reference TRBV5-1 and TRBJ1-1, the complete variable domain is KAGVTQTPRYLIKTRGQQVTLSCSPISGHRSVSWYQQTPGQGLQFLFEYFSETQRNKGNFPGRFSGRQFSNSRSEMNVSTLELGDSALYLCASSYETVANTEAFFGQGTRLTVV.

This clone came up once. V gene TRBV30 combines with J gene TRBJ2-3, with 7 nucleotides matching TRBD2. Germline CDR1 GTSNPN, CDR2 SVGIG (reference sequence). The J segment lost 4 bases and the V segment lost 4 bases, leaving 20 bases of the junction unmatched. The CDR3 spans 18 residues. This CDR3 is CAWTNKARRGSRADTQYF. CDR3 DNA sequence: TGTGCCTGGACCAATAAGGCAAGGCGCGGGAGTAGGGCAGATACGCAGTATTTT.

With respect to this clone: Additional DNA sequences in this sample encode the identical CDR3. The CDR3 bases are TGTGCCAGCAGCCAAGTGGGGACAGGGCAAGAGACCCAGTACTTC. Protein: CASSQVGTGQETQYF. The V and J genes are TRBV4-2 and TRBJ2-5, with 9 bases lining up with TRBD1. Per germline, CDR1 LGHNA and CDR2 YNFKEQ. The CDR3 totals 15 residues. Losses at the gene ends were 1 base for V and 2 bases for J; bases not matched to a gene: 2.

This chain connects TRBV24-1 to TRBJ1-1; D gene uncertain. CDR1 is KGHDR, CDR2 SFDVKD, per germline. V gave up 10 bases and J gave up 0 bases, with 11 bases separating them. This CDR3 contains 13 residues. Here the CDR3 reads CATAGIMNTEAFF. Here the CDR3 DNA reads TGTGCCACGGCGGGGATTATGAACACTGAAGCTTTCTTT.

CDR3 in DNA: TGTGCCAGCAGCTTAGTGGGAGGCTCCTACGAGCAGTACTTC. Protein: CASSLVGGSYEQYF. The J gene is TRBJ2-7, the V gene TRBV11-2; D is possibly TRBD2 (6 bases). The length of the CDR3 is 14 residues. Germline lookup yields CDR1 SGHAT and CDR2 FQNNGV. Trimming left V 1 base short and J 0 bases short, with 7 bases between.

This chain joins TRBV19 and TRBJ2-7, with TRBD2 identical over 8 bases. CDR3 length equals 14 residues. Trimming cost V 6 bases and J 0 bases; bases outside gene matches: 4. The V gene's germline CDR1 is LNHDA and CDR2 SQIVND (reference sequence). The chain's CDR3 is CASSFGGASYEQYF. In DNA, the CDR3 is TGTGCCAGTAGCTTCGGGGGGGCCTCCTACGAGCAGTACTTC.